This paragraph reports one TCR beta chain. This clonotype was recorded many times. Its antigen has not been determined. Base qualities are not at hand, and no much larger clone is one base apart. The sample is drawn from a study of spatial heterogeneity in lung cancer (dated by TCRdb to the late 2010s). For context, the study as a whole: Beta-chain transcripts were consistently detected in greater numbers than alpha-chain transcripts, which likely reflected higher beta-chain transcript abundance. Both alpha and beta chains were TCR-sequenced in around 220 tumor regions, approximately 67 matched nontumor lung samples and around 54 PBMC samples obtained at surgery. TCR repertoire features were related to nonsynonymous mutation counts determined by whole-exome sequencing of tumor tissue. In non-small cell lung cancer, the study made a quantitative comparison of TCR alpha and beta repertoires among multiple tumor regions, matched nontumor lung and blood. In the raw uncorrected reads, each unique combination of TCR and UMI appeared on average more than ten times.

Libraries were made using 5' RACE. TCRdb names NextSeq 500 as the instrument used. In the TCR library protocol, a unique molecular identifier was attached to each TCR cDNA molecule so that PCR and sequencing errors could be corrected. In the source study's methods: TCR identification, UMI-based error correction and CDR3 extraction were all carried out with Decombinator tools. TCRs above a frequency of 2 per 1,000, corresponding to the top 1% of the tumor frequency distribution, were defined as expanded. Renyi diversity was calculated using the R vegan package after each repertoire was subsampled 100 times to 5,000 TCRs. CDR3 similarity networks were constructed using string-kernel similarity of amino acid triplets, with links drawn between CDR3s whose pairwise similarity was above 0.82. TCRdb ran its own pipeline on the public reads, namely fastp trimming at Q25 and MiXCR clone calling, and kept in-frame beta chains. For every CDR3 protein sequence, its rows merge into one entry that carries the most common genes and DNA. In this record, the V and J calls reflect TCRdb's handling and not the investigators' own analysis. The sample records tens of thousands of distinct CDR3 sequences, 4.6% of which are singletons. Over 30% of the sample is in the top ten clones.

The CDR3 covers 16 residues, taking in both the cysteine and the phenylalanine. Just CDR3 DNA is preserved here, 48 bases in frame from base 1. V loses 4 bases at its end and J loses 4 bases; junction bases beyond the gene matches: 10. Looking up the germline V gene (reference sequence) yields CDR1 LNHDA and CDR2 SQIVND. The label giving this sample's time point can be read as: sample taken at primary tumor resection. Without any cell sorting, TCR sequencing was performed on whole RNA extracted either from tumor and nontumor lung tissue or from cryopreserved PBMC samples. Samples were obtained from approximately 70 patients with early-stage, untreated non-small cell lung cancer from the lung TRACERx cohort. Patients were selected for TCR sequencing only if sufficient RNA was available from at least two tumor regions. The investigation overall reported the following: Confirming at a functional level the hypothesis that regional TCRs recognize regional mutations was considered to require additional single-cell paired TCR alpha and beta sequencing. Ubiquitous expanded tumor TCRs were detected in blood more often at tumor resection than at routine follow-up.

The receptor was isolated from a male donor with early-stage non-small cell lung cancer. The source was PBMCs, collected at surgery. The chain is encoded by TRBV19 joined to TRBJ1-5; 7 of the junction bases match TRBD1. The CDR3 reads as follows: CASSKTGADLNQPQHF. Here is the DNA: TGTGCCAGTAGTAAAACAGGGGCGGACTTGAATCAGCCCCAGCATTTT.